One sample yielded the 9 T cell receptor beta chains listed below, sequenced in a study of blood T cell repertoires in COVID-19 (TCRdb year 2020). Receptor amplification or capture employed the immunoSEQ multiplex PCR assay. Not all clones reach the TCRdb copy of this immuneACCESS table, which keeps in-frame sequences only. Checked studies attribute under half of the gap to unresolved V genes and leave the rest unexplained. The sample yields about 200,000 clones; about 85% were counted once. The ten largest clones add up to roughly 21% of the sample. The sequenced sample was peripheral blood. The source of these receptors is a man in his sixties with active or convalescent COVID-19.

The V and J genes are TRBV2 and TRBJ1-3; D is possibly TRBD1 (6 bases). The V and J ends lost 4 bases and 5 bases respectively, with 24 bases between them. This CDR3 region has 18 residues. Germline CDR1 is SNHLY and CDR2 is FYNNEI. The CDR3 DNA sequence: TGTGCCAGCAGTGCGGAGGCCGCCAGGACAGCCGTGAGAAACACCATATATTTT. Protein: CASSAEAARTAVRNTIYF.

The CDR3: CASSEALQAYGYTF. The CDR3 DNA follows: TGTGCCAGCAGTGAAGCGCTACAGGCCTATGGCTACACCTTC. J is TRBJ1-2 and V is TRBV2, with D possibly being TRBD1 (5 bases). The CDR3 spans 14 residues. Germline V gene sequence: CDR1 SNHLY, CDR2 FYNNEI. Trimming removed 0 bases from V and 4 bases from J, with 9 bases in between.

CDR3: CAGSRGNTIYF. CDR3 DNA: TGTGCCGGCTCCAGGGGAAACACCATATATTTT. The chain has TRBV19 and TRBJ1-3; D gene unclear. This CDR3 has 11 amino acids. Germline loops: CDR1 LNHDA, CDR2 SQIVND (reference sequence). V was clipped by 11 bases and J by 4 bases, with 9 bases between them.

As concerns this clone: The conserved phenylalanine or tryptophan normally closing the CDR3 is absent here, so this likely arose from a read error. The limits of the CDR3 on the DNA are not certain, so only TCRdb's listed CDR3 is given. V and J are TRBV12-2 and TRBJ1-1. TRBV12-2 is deemed a pseudogene. Both ends counted, the CDR3 spans 11 residues. The CDR3 loop is CASRLTPQGGL.

The chain couples TRBV11-2 to TRBJ2-3, with a tentative D call TRBD2 (6 bases). CDR3 length: 15 amino acids. The germline V gene encodes CDR1 SGHAT and CDR2 FQNNGV. V lost 5 bases to trimming and J lost 1 base, with 13 bases between them. The DNA for the CDR3 is TGTGCCAGCAGCGCGGGGTGGGGGGGCACAGATACGCAGTATTTT. Its translation is CASSAGWGGTDTQYF.

The rearrangement joins TRBV7-9 to TRBJ2-2; D gene unclear. The CDR3 consists of 14 residues. The germline CDR1 and CDR2 sequences are SEHNR and FQNEAQ (reference sequence). V was cut by 4 bases and J by 2 bases, with 8 bases left in between. CDR3 sequence (DNA): TGTGCCAGCAGCTCCCGCACAAACACCGGGGAGCTGTTTTTT. Translated, it gives CASSSRTNTGELFF.

V is TRBV25-1 and J is TRBJ1-3, with D perhaps matching TRBD1 (5 bases). The CDR3 has 14 amino acids. V was clipped by 2 bases and J by 0 bases, with 5 bases between them. Looked up from germline, CDR1 is MGHDK and CDR2 is SYGVNS. Here the CDR3 DNA reads TGTGCCAGCAGTGAACAGGGCTCTGGAAACACCATATATTTT. This sequence encodes CASSEQGSGNTIYF.

The chain has TRBV7-9 and TRBJ1-1; no firm D call. From germline, CDR1 is SEHNR and CDR2 FQNEAQ (reference sequence). V was clipped by 7 bases and J by 0 bases, with 3 bases between them. The CDR3 totals 11 residues. The CDR3 DNA sequence: TGTGCCAGCATAATGAACACTGAAGCTTTCTTT. Encoded protein: CASIMNTEAFF. The full variable domain, completed using reference TRBV7-9 and TRBJ1-1, is DTGVSQNPRHKITKRGQNVTFRCDPISEHNRLYWYRQTLGQGPEFLTYFQNEAQLEKSRLLSDRFSAERPKGSFSTLEIQRTEQGDSAMYLCASIMNTEAFFGQGTRLTVV.

V gene TRBV12-5 combines with J gene TRBJ1-5; 11 bases are a match to TRBD1. The CDR3 consists of 16 residues. Germline loops: CDR1 LGHNT, CDR2 FRNRAP. V trimming: 5 bases; J trimming: 4 bases; junction bases outside the gene matches: 7. The CDR3 here is CASGLRTGGWNQPQHF. CDR3 in DNA: TGTGCTAGTGGTCTGAGGACAGGGGGCTGGAATCAGCCCCAGCATTTT.